These 26 T cell receptor beta chains share one sample of origin, sequenced in a study of T cells in Graves' hyperthyroidism and ophthalmopathy. Regions amplified from RNA transcripts were the TCR beta CDR3 regions. The study used the HTBI primer set for a first-round RT-PCR of the TCR CDR3. Using its own MiXCR run on the multiplex PCR reads, TCRdb lists one record per CDR3 protein. The table includes under 600,000 distinct CDR3 sequences, roughly 15% detected once. The material sequenced was blood. The receptors were sampled from a woman aged 40 to 49 with Graves' ophthalmopathy.

This clonotype was recorded at least ten times. V and J are TRBV30 and TRBJ2-2; D unresolved. Trimming took off 5 bases at V and 4 bases at J, with 5 bases between the two ends. CDR3 length: 11 amino acids. Germline lookup yields CDR1 GTSNPN and CDR2 SVGIG (reference sequence). CDR3 bases: TGTGCCTGGGCAGGCACCGGGGAGCTGTTTTTT. Translated, it gives CAWAGTGELFF.

The chain uses TRBV20-1 and TRBJ2-2; 8 bases align to TRBD2. Looked up from germline, CDR1 is DFQATT and CDR2 is SNEGSKA (reference sequence). The CDR3 has 14 residues. V trimming: 3 bases; J trimming: 4 bases; junction bases outside the gene matches: 4. The chain's CDR3 is CSASGGAGTGELFF. In DNA form, the CDR3 reads TGCAGTGCTAGCGGGGGGGCGGGCACCGGGGAGCTGTTTTTT.

The table lists this clonotype with a few counts. V usage is TRBV5-1 and J usage is TRBJ2-5; possible D gene TRBD1, 6 bases. The V gene's germline CDR1 is SGHRS and CDR2 YFSETQ. This CDR3 contains 14 residues. V gave up 1 base and J gave up 2 bases, with 9 bases separating them. This CDR3 reads CASSLIQGQETQYF. CDR3 DNA: TGCGCCAGCAGCTTGATCCAGGGGCAAGAGACCCAGTACTTC.

This clonotype was picked up a small number of times. The chain joins TRBV28 to TRBJ1-5; D might be TRBD1 (5 bases). The germline V gene has CDR1 MDHEN and CDR2 SYDVKM. This CDR3 region has 18 residues. V was cut by 3 bases and J by 0 bases, with 18 bases left in between. The CDR3 here is CASSFGRGSAPSNQPQHF. CDR3 coding DNA: TGTGCCAGCAGTTTCGGCCGGGGGTCGGCCCCTAGCAATCAGCCCCAGCATTTT.

This clonotype turned up a few times. V and J are TRBV9 and TRBJ2-3; TRBD1 matches 7 bases. Germline CDR1 reads SGDLS; CDR2 reads YYNGEE. The V and J ends lost 2 bases and 3 bases, in that order; junction bases with no gene match: 6. The length of the CDR3 is 15 residues. The CDR3 sequence: CASSVDREGTDTQYF. CDR3 DNA: TGTGCCAGCAGCGTTGACAGGGAAGGAACAGATACGCAGTATTTT.

This sequence joins TRBV3-1 and TRBJ2-1, with D perhaps TRBD1 (5 bases). The germline CDR1 and CDR2 sequences are LGHDT and YNNKEL (reference sequence). V was shortened by 0 bases and J by 11 bases, with 11 bases between the two germline ends. CDR3 size: 13 residues. The CDR3 here is CASSQEAGPQQFF. The CDR3 DNA reads as TGTGCCAGCAGCCAAGAGGCAGGGCCCCAGCAGTTCTTC.

This clonotype was seen ten or more times. V is TRBV20-1 and J is TRBJ2-7; 9 bases are shared with TRBD1. CDR3 length: 14 amino acids. Trimming cost V 6 bases and J 4 bases; bases outside gene matches: 10. The germline gives CDR1 DFQATT, CDR2 SNEGSKA (reference sequence). The DNA for the CDR3 is TGCAGTGCAATCGCCGGGACAGGGCTTTACGAGCAGTACTTC. This translates into CSAIAGTGLYEQYF.

This chain uses TRBV4-1 with TRBJ1-1; a weak D match, TRBD1 (6 bases). CDR3 length equals 14 residues. Germline values: CDR1 MGHRA, CDR2 YSYEKL. The V end was cut by 3 bases, the J end by 0 bases, with 8 bases between. CDR3 sequence reads: CASSQDSMNTEAFF. DNA of the CDR3: TGCGCCAGCAGCCAGGACAGCATGAACACTGAAGCTTTCTTT.

This clonotype was found many times. This chain uses TRBV6-2 or TRBV6-3 with TRBJ2-3; D gene unclear. Germline loops: CDR1 MNHEY, CDR2 SVGEGT. The V gene lost 7 bases and the J gene lost 0 bases, with 11 bases spanning the gap. CDR3 length: 14 residues. The CDR3 spells CASTSEYSTDTQYF. The DNA for the CDR3 is TGTGCCAGCACTTCCGAGTACAGCACAGATACGCAGTATTTT.

In this sample, this clonotype turned up many times. The chain has TRBV11-2 and TRBJ2-1; tentatively, D is TRBD2 (7 bases). Germline-derived CDR1 and CDR2 are SGHAT and FQNNGV. This CDR3 has 15 residues. Between the trimmed V and J ends, which lost 0 bases and 9 bases, there was a span of 15 bases. The CDR3 is CASSLDVGGRGEQFF. CDR3 in DNA: TGTGCCAGCAGCTTAGATGTGGGGGGGCGGGGTGAGCAGTTCTTC. Drawing the rest from reference TRBV11-2 and TRBJ2-1, the complete variable domain is EAGVAQSPRYKIIEKRQSVAFWCNPISGHATLYWYQQILGQGPKLLIQFQNNGVVDDSQLPKDRFSAERLKGVDSTLKIQPAKLEDSAVYLCASSLDVGGRGEQFFGPGTRLTVL.

CDR3 sequence reads: CSATGLTGERDTQYF. In nucleotides, the CDR3 is TGCAGTGCTACGGGTCTAACAGGGGAGAGAGATACGCAGTATTTT. The V gene is TRBV20-1, the J gene TRBJ2-3; 7 bases match TRBD1. The germline V gene encodes CDR1 DFQATT and CDR2 SNEGSKA (reference sequence). This CDR3 contains 15 residues. Trimming removed 4 bases from V and 5 bases from J; junction bases left unmatched: 12.

The J gene is TRBJ1-5, the V gene TRBV11-2, with 7 bases aligning to TRBD1. This CDR3 comprises 14 residues. Germline CDR1 is SGHAT and CDR2 is FQNNGV. V trimming: 5 bases; J trimming: 6 bases; junction bases outside the gene matches: 7. The CDR3 protein is CASSGQGVSQPQHF. In DNA, the CDR3 is TGTGCCAGCAGCGGCCAGGGGGTCAGTCAGCCCCAGCATTTT.

With regard to this clonotype: This may stem from a read error, because a much larger clone lies one nucleotide away. The chain employs TRBV27 and TRBJ1-1; tentative D call: TRBD1 (5 bases). This CDR3 is 15 amino acids long. Germline-derived CDR1 and CDR2 are MNHEY and SMNVEV (reference sequence). The CDR3, as DNA: TGTGCCAACAGTTTAGGGGATTACATGAACACTGAAGCTTTCTTT. Its protein product is CANSLGDYMNTEAFF.

This chain connects TRBV11-2 to TRBJ2-1, with 16 bases lining up with TRBD2. The germline V gene has CDR1 SGHAT and CDR2 FQNNGV. J gave up 11 bases and V 5 bases, and 18 bases lay outside the gene matches. This CDR3 is 19 amino acids long. CDR3 residues: CASSASGTSGGAALLKQFF. Here the CDR3 DNA reads TGTGCCAGCAGCGCGTCCGGGACTAGCGGGGGGGCCGCGCTATTGAAGCAGTTCTTC.

As concerns this clonotype: Just one base apart from a much larger clone, this may be a read error. The chain is built from TRBV3-1 and TRBJ2-5; the D is unclear. The CDR3 loop spans 11 amino acids. Trimming shortened V by 4 bases and J by 6 bases, and 6 bases separated the two germline ends. Germline lookup yields CDR1 LGHDT and CDR2 YNNKEL (reference sequence). This CDR3 is CASSRQQTQYF. The CDR3 DNA follows: TGTGCCAGCAGCCGGCAACAGACCCAGTACTTC.

This clonotype was seen ten or more times. J is TRBJ2-1 and V is TRBV18, with D perhaps matching TRBD2 (6 bases). CDR3 size: 16 residues. The germline V gene has CDR1 KGHSH and CDR2 LQKENI. V was shortened by 4 bases and J by 3 bases, with 16 bases between the two germline ends. The CDR3 nucleotides read TGTGCCAGCTCACGCTCAGGACTACGAGGCTACAATGAGCAGTTCTTC. This translates into CASSRSGLRGYNEQFF. Together with reference TRBV18 and TRBJ2-1, the CDR3 gives the full variable domain: NAGVMQNPRHLVRRRGQEARLRCSPMKGHSHVYWYRQLPEEGLKFMVYLQKENIIDESGMPKERFSAEFPKEGPSILRIQQVVRGDSAAYFCASSRSGLRGYNEQFFGPGTRLTVL.

The V gene is TRBV5-1, the J gene TRBJ2-5; D is undetermined. The CDR3 loop spans 15 amino acids. Trimming removed 3 bases from V and 4 bases from J, with 16 bases in between. CDR1 SGHRS and CDR2 YFSETQ come from the germline V gene. CDR3 nucleotide sequence: TGCGCCAGCAGCTCAGACCCCGGTGAAGGAGAGACCCAGTACTTC. It encodes CASSSDPGEGETQYF.

The V gene is TRBV2, the J gene TRBJ1-4, with D perhaps matching TRBD1 (6 bases). V lost 6 bases, J lost 5 bases, and 13 bases lay in between. Germline V lookup: CDR1 SNHLY, CDR2 FYNNEI. This CDR3 is 14 amino acids long. The CDR3, as DNA: TGTGCCAGCAGGGCCAGGGGCATGAATGAAAAACTGTTTTTT. Translated: CASRARGMNEKLFF.

This rearrangement joins TRBV24-1 to TRBJ2-1; no reliable D call. The V end was cut by 7 bases, the J end by 9 bases, with 12 bases between. CDR1 and CDR2 from the germline V gene are KGHDR and SFDVKD. The CDR3 extends over 12 amino acids. The CDR3 nucleotides are TGTGCCACCAGGAGCTGGAGTGGTGAGCAGTTCTTC. Its translation is CATRSWSGEQFF.

This clonotype was detected a few times. This rearrangement joins TRBV20-1 to TRBJ2-1; the D is unclear. V was cut by 0 bases and J by 7 bases, with 10 bases left in between. The germline V gene has CDR1 DFQATT and CDR2 SNEGSKA (reference sequence). The CDR3 runs 13 residues. CDR3 residues: CSARDGPPNEQFF. The CDR3 DNA reads TGCAGTGCTAGAGACGGGCCCCCGAATGAGCAGTTCTTC.

This clonotype turned up a few times. The gene calls are TRBV7-9 and TRBJ1-6; D is perhaps TRBD1 (5 bases). Trimming cost V 4 bases and J 14 bases, with 24 bases left between them. Germline CDR1 and CDR2: SEHNR and FQNEAQ (reference sequence). This CDR3 spans 16 amino acids. CDR3 loop: CASSSMPGLDLLALHF. The CDR3, as DNA: TGTGCCAGCAGCTCGATGCCGGGACTGGACCTTCTAGCCCTCCACTTT.

The V gene is TRBV14, the J gene TRBJ2-5; D gene ambiguous. CDR1 is SGHDN and CDR2 is FVKESK in the germline V gene. The CDR3 is made up of 14 amino acids. V was pared by 0 bases and J by 10 bases, with 15 bases between. CDR3 DNA: TGTGCCAGCAGCCAAGATCGCGGCAAAACGGGCCAGTACTTC. This translates into CASSQDRGKTGQYF.

The rearrangement joins TRBV4-2 to TRBJ2-4; D perhaps matches TRBD2 (6 bases). Trimming took 2 bases from V and 6 from J, leaving 8 bases between them. Per germline, CDR1 LGHNA and CDR2 YNFKEQ. There are 13 residues in the CDR3. The CDR3, as DNA: TGTGCCAGCAGCCAAATGGGAGGAAACATTCAGTACTTC. Translated, it gives CASSQMGGNIQYF.

This clonotype has more than one count but fewer than ten. The rearrangement joins TRBV30 to TRBJ2-2; D remains unclear. Germline values: CDR1 GTSNPN, CDR2 SVGIG (reference sequence). The CDR3 has 12 residues. With 2 bases removed from V and 5 bases from J, the gap between germline ends came to 6 bases. The CDR3 spells CAWSRTTGELFF. In DNA, the CDR3 is TGTGCCTGGAGTAGAACAACCGGGGAGCTGTTTTTT. The full variable domain, rest sourced from reference TRBV30 and TRBJ2-2, is SQTIHQWPATLVQPVGSPLSLECTVEGTSNPNLYWYRQAAGRGLQLLFYSVGIGQISSEVPQNLSASRPQDRQFILSSKKLLLSDSGFYLCAWSRTTGELFFGEGSRLTVL.

This clonotype was detected ten times or more. The V call is TRBV2, the J call TRBJ2-7; the match to TRBD1 covers 11 bases. Trimming removed 6 bases from V and 0 bases from J; junction bases left unmatched: 4. Germline values: CDR1 SNHLY, CDR2 FYNNEI. The CDR3 has 15 residues. The CDR3 DNA follows: TGTGCCAGCAGAGGGACAGGGGGAAGCTCCTACGAGCAGTACTTC. Translating gives CASRGTGGSSYEQYF.

This clonotype was recorded many times. The V call is TRBV29-1, the J call TRBJ1-1, with TRBD1 matching 9 bases. Trimming cost V 3 bases and J 7 bases; bases outside gene matches: 6. The CDR3 totals 13 residues. The germline V gene has CDR1 SQVTM and CDR2 ANQGSEA. CDR3 region: CSVDPGQGGEAFF. The DNA for the CDR3 is TGCAGCGTTGATCCGGGACAGGGAGGTGAAGCTTTCTTT.